These 10 T cell receptor beta chains were all obtained from the same sample, sequenced in a study of glioma-infiltrating T cells after dendritic cell vaccination. Regarding time point: after dendritic cell vaccination, including at tumor progression/relapse. Using immunoSEQ multiplex PCR, the repertoire was profiled, and TCRdb retains in-frame clones only, with some absent. The profile covers 99,000 or so clones, with nearly 90% appearing a single time and 2.7% taken by the ten largest. Sample: blood, taken after dendritic cell vaccination. Receptors originate from a human donor with glioblastoma.

The rearrangement uses TRBV9 and TRBJ2-1, with 10 nucleotides matching TRBD2. This CDR3 comprises 15 residues. Germline-derived CDR1 and CDR2 are SGDLS and YYNGEE. The J segment lost 2 bases and the V segment lost 5 bases, leaving 4 bases of the junction unmatched. The CDR3 loop reads CASSLLAGAYNEQFF. In nucleotides, the CDR3 is TGTGCCAGCAGTCTTCTAGCGGGAGCCTACAATGAGCAGTTCTTC.

The chain carries TRBV19 and TRBJ2-7; a possible D gene is TRBD1 (5 bases). Trimming took 2 bases from V and 4 from J, leaving 15 bases between them. This CDR3 is 15 amino acids long. Germline V gene lookup returns CDR1 LNHDA and CDR2 SQIVND (reference sequence). CDR3 region: CASSIQAGRVYEQYF. DNA for the CDR3: TGTGCCAGTAGTATACAGGCAGGCAGGGTATACGAGCAGTACTTC.

V gene TRBV19 combines with J gene TRBJ1-2, with 9 bases lining up with TRBD1. The V and J ends lost 6 bases and 6 bases, in that order; junction bases with no gene match: 11. The V gene's germline CDR1 is LNHDA and CDR2 SQIVND (reference sequence). The CDR3 covers 15 residues. CDR3 in DNA: TGTGCCAGTAGCCAACAGGGGGCTGGAAGAAATGGCTACACCTTC. Translating gives CASSQQGAGRNGYTF.

This chain uses TRBV7-6 with TRBJ1-3; 7 positions agree with TRBD1. The ends lost 2 bases at V and 2 bases at J; junction bases unmatched: 3. This CDR3 spans 15 amino acids. From germline, CDR1 is SGHVS and CDR2 FNYEAQ. This CDR3 is CASSLTDRAGNTIYF. The CDR3 DNA follows: TGTGCCAGCAGCTTAACCGACAGGGCTGGAAACACCATATATTTT.

The chain combines TRBV6-1 with TRBJ2-5, with D possibly matching TRBD2 (5 bases). The V gene's germline CDR1 is MNHNS and CDR2 SASEGT. The CDR3 has 12 residues. Trimming pared 4 bases from V and 11 bases from J, leaving 14 bases between. The CDR3 coding sequence is TGTGCCAGCAGTGTCAATCGACTAAAGCAGTACTTC. It yields the protein CASSVNRLKQYF.

The chain has TRBV11-2 and TRBJ1-1; no firm D call. The ends were cut back, 2 bases at V and 6 bases at J, with 7 bases in the middle. Germline V CDR1 and CDR2: SGHAT, FQNNGV. CDR3 length equals 12 residues. The CDR3 nucleotides are TGTGCCAGCAGCTTATTGAGGGCTGAAGCTTTCTTT. It translates to CASSLLRAEAFF.

This chain links TRBV2 with TRBJ2-3, with 12 bases aligning to TRBD2. Looked up from germline, CDR1 is SNHLY and CDR2 is FYNNEI. Germline trimming cut 1 base from V and 4 bases from J; bases unmatched to any gene: 3. The CDR3 is 16 amino acids. DNA for the CDR3: TGTGCCAGCAGTGAAGTCCTAGCGGGGGGGGCAGATACGCAGTATTTT. Its protein product is CASSEVLAGGADTQYF. The full variable domain, in which reference TRBV2 and TRBJ2-3 provide the parts outside the CDR3, is EPEVTQTPSHQVTQMGQEVILRCVPISNHLYFYWYRQILGQKVEFLVSFYNNEISEKSEIFDDQFSVERPDGSNFTLKIRSTKLEDSAMYFCASSEVLAGGADTQYFGPGTRLTVL.

This clone was seen more than once but under ten times. The chain combines TRBV4-1 with TRBJ2-5; D is perhaps TRBD2 (5 bases). The CDR3 sequence is 13 residues long. V was shortened by 2 bases and J by 5 bases, with 9 bases between the two germline ends. CDR1 MGHRA and CDR2 YSYEKL come from the germline V gene. The CDR3 protein is CASSQWRRETQYF. In nucleotides, the CDR3 is TGCGCCAGCAGCCAATGGCGGAGGGAGACCCAGTACTTC.

Comment on this clone: Other DNA sequences within the sample encode an identical CDR3. This chain joins TRBV6-4 and TRBJ1-1; 7 bases match TRBD1. Germline CDR1 is MRHNA and CDR2 is SNTAGT. V gave up 8 bases and J gave up 0 bases; unmatched junction bases: 6. CDR3 size: 14 residues. The CDR3 loop reads CASRGTDMNTEAFF. The CDR3, as DNA: TGTGCCAGCCGCGGGACAGACATGAACACTGAAGCTTTCTTT.

This chain links TRBV13 with TRBJ2-5; D is possibly TRBD1 (5 bases). CDR1 is PRHDT, CDR2 FYEKMQ, per germline (reference sequence). V was cut by 2 bases and J by 5 bases, with 15 bases left in between. The CDR3 is 15 amino acids. The CDR3 region is CASSLFGGAGETQYF. The CDR3 DNA is TGTGCCAGCAGCTTATTTGGTGGGGCCGGGGAGACCCAGTACTTC.